These 20 T cell receptor beta chains were sequenced from one sample in a study of blood T cells in healthy people across ages. A J-beta primer mix and a sample-barcoded 5' primer were used in a second PCR of about 7 to 11 cycles. TCRdb re-called the 5' RACE reads with MiXCR, one entry per CDR3 protein. The sample yields around 1,600,000 distinct CDR3 sequences, less than 45% seen once. The sequenced sample consisted of blood. These TCRs come from a young woman in good health.

This CDR3 reads CASSPGWRNTEAFF. DNA of the CDR3: TGTGCCAGCAGTCCCGGATGGAGGAACACTGAAGCTTTCTTT. The V gene is TRBV6-2 or TRBV6-3, the J gene TRBJ1-1; unclear D gene. The CDR3 consists of 14 residues. Germline V lookup: CDR1 MNHEY, CDR2 SVGEGT. V lost 5 bases and J 1 base, leaving 11 bases between the germline ends.

This chain joins TRBV6-2 or TRBV6-3 and TRBJ2-4, with D tentatively TRBD1 (5 bases). TRBJ2-7 explains the end of the DNA better; the J call may be wrong. The CDR3 contains 14 residues. Germline V CDR1 and CDR2: MNHEY, SVGEGT. The CDR3 DNA reads TGTGCCAGCAGTTACCTTACGACAGCAAGCGAGCAGTACTTC. It codes for CASSYLTTASEQYF.

The rearrangement joins TRBV12-3 or TRBV12-4 to TRBJ2-7, with TRBD2 identical over 11 bases. The J segment lost 0 bases and the V segment lost 1 base, leaving 8 bases of the junction unmatched. This CDR3 has 18 amino acids. CDR3 nucleotides: TGTGCCAGCAGTTTAGGGGGGGGACTAGCGGTGAGCTCCTACGAGCAGTACTTC. It codes for CASSLGGGLAVSSYEQYF.

V usage is TRBV28 and J usage is TRBJ1-5; no firm D call. Per the germline V gene, CDR1 is MDHEN and CDR2 is SYDVKM. Trimming removed 2 bases at V and 10 bases at J, with 6 bases between. This CDR3 has 11 amino acids. The CDR3 reads CASSLREPQHF. Here the CDR3 DNA reads TGTGCCAGCAGTTTACGGGAACCCCAGCATTTT.

This clonotype was seen more than once but under ten times. The rearrangement joins TRBV11-2 to TRBJ2-1; a weak D match, TRBD2 (5 bases). This CDR3 has 13 residues. With 5 bases removed from V and 10 bases from J, the gap between germline ends came to 15 bases. Germline V lookup: CDR1 SGHAT, CDR2 FQNNGV. The CDR3 DNA is TGTGCCAGCAGCCCAATCCCTAGCCGCGAGCAGTTCTTC. This gives the protein CASSPIPSREQFF.

V and J are TRBV6-2 or TRBV6-3 and TRBJ2-7, with 7 bases matching TRBD2. Per germline, CDR1 MNHEY and CDR2 SVGEGT. With V trimmed by 8 bases and J by 4 bases, 8 bases remained unmatched. The CDR3 loop spans 13 amino acids. This CDR3 reads CASGELANYEQYF. In nucleotides, the CDR3 is TGTGCCAGCGGAGAACTAGCGAATTACGAGCAGTACTTC.

CDR3 protein: CASSYDWEQYF. The CDR3 bases are TGTGCCAGCAGTTACGATTGGGAGCAGTACTTC. The chain employs TRBV6-6 and TRBJ2-4; TRBD2 is a possible D gene (5 bases). This CDR3 is 11 amino acids long. The V end was cut by 2 bases, the J end by 13 bases, with 9 bases between. Germline-derived CDR1 and CDR2 are MNHNY and SVGAGI (reference sequence).

A few counts support this clonotype. The chain joins TRBV6-1 to TRBJ2-5; the D gene is possibly TRBD2 (5 bases). With 0 bases removed from V and 10 bases from J, the gap between germline ends came to 9 bases. Germline CDR1 is MNHNS and CDR2 is SASEGT. The CDR3 loop spans 12 amino acids. The CDR3 spells CASSEAGVGQYF. In nucleotides, the CDR3 is TGTGCCAGCAGTGAAGCGGGAGTTGGCCAGTACTTC.

This rearrangement joins TRBV29-1 to TRBJ2-3, with D perhaps matching TRBD1 (6 bases). Germline CDR1 reads SQVTM; CDR2 reads ANQGSEA. Trimming removed 4 bases at V and 0 bases at J, with 17 bases between. The CDR3 spans 16 residues. Written as DNA, the CDR3 is TGCAGCGTTGGGCTCCTACAGGGAACTAGCACAGATACGCAGTATTTT. This sequence encodes CSVGLLQGTSTDTQYF.

The chain couples TRBV12-3 or TRBV12-4 to TRBJ2-7; 8 positions agree with TRBD2. The CDR3 covers 14 residues. J lost 7 bases, V lost 3 bases, and 8 bases had no gene match. The CDR3 DNA is TGTGCCAGCAGTTTGAGCGGGAGTAGTGGTGAGCAGTACTTC. Amino acids: CASSLSGSSGEQYF.

V is TRBV15 and J is TRBJ2-7; TRBD1 agrees at 9 bases. This CDR3 has 15 amino acids. Germline CDR1 is LNHNV and CDR2 is YYDKDF (reference sequence). The junction had 5 bases not matched to a gene; V was cut back by 3 bases and J by 2 bases. The DNA of the CDR3 is TGTGCCACCAGCAGGCCCGGACAGGGGACCTACGAGCAGTACTTC. Protein: CATSRPGQGTYEQYF.

The rearrangement uses TRBV27 and TRBJ1-2; no firm D call. The CDR3 totals 15 residues. V was pared by 6 bases and J by 2 bases, with 16 bases between. Germline CDR1 reads MNHEY; CDR2 reads SMNVEV (reference sequence). The DNA for the CDR3 is TGTGCCAGCAGATCCCCGAGTCCAGCAAACTATGGCTACACCTTC. It translates to CASRSPSPANYGYTF.

CDR3 sequence (DNA): TGTGCCAGCAGCATGGACTATGTGGATACGCAGTATTTT. This sequence encodes CASSMDYVDTQYF. The chain uses TRBV11-2 and TRBJ2-3; D is perhaps TRBD2 (6 bases). This CDR3 has 13 residues. With 5 bases removed from V and 6 bases from J, the gap between germline ends came to 12 bases. Germline V gene sequence: CDR1 SGHAT, CDR2 FQNNGV. The full variable domain, in which reference TRBV11-2 and TRBJ2-3 provide the parts outside the CDR3, is EAGVAQSPRYKIIEKRQSVAFWCNPISGHATLYWYQQILGQGPKLLIQFQNNGVVDDSQLPKDRFSAERLKGVDSTLKIQPAKLEDSAVYLCASSMDYVDTQYFGPGTRLTVL.

The J gene is TRBJ1-2, the V gene TRBV6-1; D is ambiguous. The V end was cut by 3 bases, the J end by 2 bases, with 10 bases between. The germline gives CDR1 MNHNS, CDR2 SASEGT. CDR3 length: 14 amino acids. In DNA form, the CDR3 reads TGTGCCAGCAGTGAGGCGTTTATAAACTATGGCTACACCTTC. Its translation is CASSEAFINYGYTF.

This clonotype has only a few counts. The CDR3 region is CASTPTGGIGELFF. The CDR3 region has the DNA TGTGCCAGCACCCCGACAGGGGGCATCGGGGAGCTGTTTTTT. The V call is TRBV6-5, the J call TRBJ2-2, with 10 bases fitting TRBD1. CDR3 length: 14 amino acids. V lost 7 bases to trimming and J lost 7 bases; unmatched junction nucleotides: 6. In germline, CDR1 is MNHEY, CDR2 SVGAGI.

The table lists this clonotype with a few counts. The chain uses TRBV5-1 and TRBJ1-2; D not certain. Trimming pared 4 bases from V and 3 bases from J, leaving 13 bases between. The CDR3 runs 14 residues. CDR1 and CDR2 (germline): SGHRS, YFSETQ. The CDR3 DNA reads as TGCGCCAGCAGCGAACTGAGGTTCGACTATGGCTACACCTTC. Residues: CASSELRFDYGYTF.

V and J are TRBV7-3 and TRBJ2-1; D is undetermined. This CDR3 spans 14 amino acids. Germline CDR1 is SGHTA and CDR2 is FQGTGA. The V and J ends lost 0 bases and 6 bases respectively, with 9 bases between them. CDR3 amino acids: CASSLTGSLNEQFF. CDR3 sequence (DNA): TGTGCCAGCAGCTTAACAGGTTCCCTCAATGAGCAGTTCTTC.

The chain recombines TRBV6-5 with TRBJ1-6; 9 bases match TRBD1. This CDR3 is 16 amino acids long. Trimming removed 4 bases from V and 9 bases from J; junction bases left unmatched: 10. The germline CDR1 and CDR2 sequences are MNHEY and SVGAGI. The CDR3 DNA follows: TGTGCCAGCAGTTGCGTTACAGGGGGCTGGCTTTCACCCCTCCACTTT. Translated, it gives CASSCVTGGWLSPLHF.

The chain links TRBV4-3 to TRBJ2-2; the match to TRBD2 covers 8 bases. V shed 0 bases, J shed 4 bases, and the junction held 7 bases outside the gene matches. Per the germline V gene, CDR1 is LGHNA and CDR2 is YSLEER. This CDR3 contains 17 residues. CDR3 DNA: TGCGCCAGCAGCCAAGAGATACAGCGGGGGAGCACCGGGGAGCTGTTTTTT. As protein: CASSQEIQRGSTGELFF.

The gene calls are TRBV28 and TRBJ2-5; possibly TRBD2 for D (5 bases). The V gene lost 6 bases and the J gene lost 0 bases, with 20 bases spanning the gap. There are 17 residues in the CDR3. Germline CDR1 reads MDHEN; CDR2 reads SYDVKM. The CDR3 DNA sequence: TGTGCCAGCAGCCGCCGTCGCACTAGTCGGTACCAAGAGACCCAGTACTTC. This codes for CASSRRRTSRYQETQYF.